One and the same sample provided the 27 T cell receptor beta chains below, sequenced in a study of cytomegalovirus exposure and HLA in healthy donors. It was with 60 Vbeta and 13 Jbeta primers that the PCR ran. Using immunoSEQ multiplex PCR, the repertoire was profiled, and TCRdb retains in-frame clones only, with some absent. The sample shows 250,000 to 350,000 clones, over 85% of them seen only once. The material sequenced was PBMCs. The source of these receptors is a woman younger than 35 in good health and CMV-seronegative.

With respect to this clone: At one end, the junction sequence differs from germline, possibly due to a read error. Within the sample, other DNA sequences also encode this same CDR3. The rearrangement joins TRBV9 to TRBJ1-5, with D perhaps TRBD1 (6 bases). The CDR3 spans 14 residues. Germline V lookup: CDR1 SGDLS, CDR2 YYNGEE. The DNA for the CDR3 is TGTGCCAGCAGCGTAGATGGGGGCAATCAGCCTCAGCATTTT. Residues: CASSVDGGNQPQHF.

V and J are TRBV19 and TRBJ2-1, with 8 bases aligning to TRBD2. Trimming removed 4 bases from V and 0 bases from J; junction bases left unmatched: 2. This CDR3 has 15 amino acids. CDR1 LNHDA and CDR2 SQIVND come from the germline V gene (reference sequence). CDR3 in DNA: TGTGCCAGTAGTAGCGGGGGGTCCTCCTACAATGAGCAGTTCTTC. Residues: CASSSGGSSYNEQFF.

This sequence joins TRBV12-5 and TRBJ2-2, with TRBD1 matching over 9 bases. The germline gives CDR1 LGHNT, CDR2 FRNRAP. The V and J ends lost 1 base and 7 bases, in that order; junction bases with no gene match: 7. The CDR3 loop spans 16 amino acids. The CDR3 DNA sequence: TGTGCTAGTGGTTTGGCCGGGACAGGGAATAACGGGGAGCTGTTTTTT. Its translation: CASGLAGTGNNGELFF.

V and J are TRBV18 and TRBJ1-5, with 10 bases identical to TRBD1. There are 14 residues in the CDR3. Germline lookup yields CDR1 KGHSH and CDR2 LQKENI. The junction had 3 bases not matched to a gene; V was cut back by 5 bases and J by 5 bases. The CDR3 loop reads CASSAGTGDQPQHF. Written as DNA, the CDR3 is TGTGCCAGCTCAGCCGGGACAGGGGATCAGCCCCAGCATTTT.

The rearrangement uses TRBV7-9 and TRBJ2-1; D perhaps matches TRBD2 (7 bases). The V end was cut by 1 base, the J end by 4 bases, with 11 bases between. Per germline, CDR1 SEHNR and CDR2 FQNEAQ (reference sequence). The CDR3 loop spans 15 amino acids. Written as DNA, the CDR3 is TGTGCCAGCAGCTTAGAAGGGGGGGGATACAATGAGCAGTTCTTC. This encodes CASSLEGGGYNEQFF.

V gene TRBV6-1 combines with J gene TRBJ1-3; D is ambiguous. Trimming pared 6 bases from V and 3 bases from J, leaving 9 bases between. The CDR3 totals 13 residues. Germline loops: CDR1 MNHNS, CDR2 SASEGT. CDR3 protein: CASRAGGGNTIYF. The CDR3 region has the DNA TGTGCCAGCAGGGCCGGAGGTGGAAACACCATATATTTT.

The chain has TRBV4-1 and TRBJ1-6; D is perhaps TRBD1 (6 bases). CDR3 length: 18 residues. CDR1 and CDR2 from the germline V gene are MGHRA and YSYEKL. V lost 0 bases and J lost 3, with 15 bases in between. DNA of the CDR3: TGCGCCAGCAGCCAAGAGGGGGGGCTGGGGAACTATAATTCACCCCTCCACTTT. This translates into CASSQEGGLGNYNSPLHF.

The genes are TRBV20-1 and TRBJ2-7; D is undetermined. Germline CDR1 and CDR2: DFQATT and SNEGSKA (reference sequence). V was trimmed by 5 bases and J by 6 bases, leaving 8 bases between them. The CDR3 runs to 10 residues. In nucleotides, the CDR3 is TGCAGTGCTCTTTCGGGCGAGCAGTACTTC. The encoded protein is CSALSGEQYF.

This chain joins TRBV30 and TRBJ1-4; D not certain. The V end was cut by 2 bases, the J end by 1 base, with 8 bases between. The CDR3 contains 14 residues. The V gene's germline CDR1 is GTSNPN and CDR2 SVGIG (reference sequence). CDR3 loop: CAWSYGLTNEKLFF. The CDR3 bases are TGTGCCTGGAGTTATGGGCTAACTAATGAAAAACTGTTTTTT.

The chain recombines TRBV9 with TRBJ2-1, with 9 bases aligning to TRBD2. Losses at the gene ends were 0 bases for V and 8 bases for J; bases not matched to a gene: 6. Germline CDR1 is SGDLS and CDR2 is YYNGEE. CDR3 size: 15 residues. The DNA for the CDR3 is TGTGCCAGCAGCGTAGCCGGGACTAGCTCCTATGAGCAGTTCTTC. It encodes CASSVAGTSSYEQFF.

V and J are TRBV7-6 and TRBJ2-1; D is undetermined. CDR3 length: 16 amino acids. Germline loops: CDR1 SGHVS, CDR2 FNYEAQ. The V end was cut by 0 bases, the J end by 0 bases, with 9 bases between. CDR3 coding DNA: TGTGCCAGCAGCTTAGCTCCTTTGAGCTCCTACAATGAGCAGTTCTTC. Translating it yields CASSLAPLSSYNEQFF.

The chain couples TRBV4-1 to TRBJ2-7; 12 nucleotides line up with TRBD1. This CDR3 comprises 15 residues. CDR1 MGHRA and CDR2 YSYEKL come from the germline V gene. The J segment lost 4 bases and the V segment lost 3 bases, leaving 4 bases of the junction unmatched. The DNA for the CDR3 is TGCGCCAGCAGCCACGGGACAGGGGGCGTATACGAGCAGTACTTC. Its protein product is CASSHGTGGVYEQYF.

The chain links TRBV21-1 to TRBJ1-1; the table calls TRBD1, which could not be checked here. TRBV21-1 is a known pseudogene. The CDR3 loop spans 12 amino acids. CDR3 sequence: CASSLGGQKTFF. DNA of the CDR3: TGTGCCAGCAGCCTTGGGGGACAGAAGACTTTCTTT.

A few counts support this clone. This chain joins TRBV7-6 and TRBJ2-4; D is ambiguous. The germline V gene encodes CDR1 SGHVS and CDR2 FNYEAQ. The CDR3 totals 16 residues. The germline V and J ends were trimmed by 6 bases and 0 bases, with 15 bases remaining between them. The CDR3 DNA sequence: TGTGCCAGCAGTCCTGGTGGAGAACTAGCCAAAAACATTCAGTACTTC. Amino acids: CASSPGGELAKNIQYF.

CDR3 DNA sequence: TGTGCCACCCGGGACAGTGCCTTTCGAGCTTTCTTT. Translation: CATRDSAFRAFF. This chain links TRBV10-3 with TRBJ1-1, with 7 bases fitting TRBD1. The CDR3 totals 12 residues. J lost 10 bases, V lost 10 bases, and 12 bases had no gene match. Looked up from germline, CDR1 is ENHRY and CDR2 is SYGVKD.

V usage is TRBV5-4 and J usage is TRBJ1-1; the D is unclear. Germline V gene sequence: CDR1 SGHNT, CDR2 YYREEE (reference sequence). CDR3 length: 14 amino acids. The V end lost 0 bases, the J end lost 2 bases, and 8 bases lay between the germline ends. This CDR3 reads CASSLDSINTEAFF. The CDR3 bases are TGTGCCAGCAGCTTGGACAGTATAAACACTGAAGCTTTCTTT.

The genes are TRBV5-6 and TRBJ2-7; no reliable D call. Trimming cost V 1 base and J 0 bases, with 8 bases left between them. This CDR3 spans 14 amino acids. From germline, CDR1 is SGHDT and CDR2 YYEEEE. In DNA, the CDR3 is TGTGCCAGCAGCTTGAAGGCGGCCTCCTACGAGCAGTACTTC. Protein: CASSLKAASYEQYF.

The chain combines TRBV6-5 with TRBJ1-6; 7 bases map to TRBD1. CDR1 is MNHEY and CDR2 is SVGAGI in the germline V gene. This CDR3 comprises 15 residues. The junction had 12 bases not matched to a gene; V was cut back by 6 bases and J by 10 bases. CDR3 sequence (DNA): TGTGCCAGCAGAGATGAGGGGGCTTCACCCTCACCCCTCCACTTT. Protein: CASRDEGASPSPLHF.

The J gene is TRBJ2-7, the V gene TRBV18; 9 bases line up with TRBD2. CDR3 length: 16 residues. J was trimmed by 2 bases and V by 0 bases; bases with no gene match: 5. Germline V gene lookup returns CDR1 KGHSH and CDR2 LQKENI. Written as DNA, the CDR3 is TGTGCCAGCTCACCACCTAGGACTAGCGCGCCCTACGAGCAGTACTTC. Its translation: CASSPPRTSAPYEQYF.

The V and J genes are TRBV30 and TRBJ1-2; 8 bases agree with TRBD1. V dropped 0 bases and J dropped 6; count of bases not matched to a gene: 3. The CDR3 has 13 residues. Germline V gene sequence: CDR1 GTSNPN, CDR2 SVGIG (reference sequence). The CDR3, as DNA: TGTGCCTGGAGTGTACTGGACAGGGATGGCTACACCTTC. Translated: CAWSVLDRDGYTF.

J is TRBJ2-5 and V is TRBV30; D is unresolved. The DNA matches TRBJ2-7 better at its end, which makes the J call doubtful. Germline V gene data show CDR1 as GTSNPN and CDR2 as SVGIG (reference sequence). This CDR3 is built from 12 residues. The CDR3 DNA reads TGTGCCTGGAGTGCCCTAATGTTCGAGCAGTACTTC. It encodes CAWSALMFEQYF.

J is TRBJ1-1 and V is TRBV14; TRBD1 matches 8 bases. Germline CDR1 reads SGHDN; CDR2 reads FVKESK. The CDR3 length is 17 residues. The V and J ends lost 6 bases and 1 base, in that order; junction bases with no gene match: 13. This CDR3 is CASSPTGEVQPNTEAFF. CDR3 in DNA: TGTGCCAGCAGTCCGACAGGGGAGGTTCAACCGAACACTGAAGCTTTCTTT.

A word on this clone: One end of the junction does not line up with germline, which may come from a read error. The chain links TRBV2 to TRBJ2-1; D might be TRBD1 (5 bases). The CDR3 length is 15 residues. The V gene's germline CDR1 is SNHLY and CDR2 FYNNEI. DNA of the CDR3: TGTGCCACCAGTAGGGGCCTCACTGGCTACAATGAGCAGTTCTTC. Translation: CATSRGLTGYNEQFF.

This chain joins TRBV9 and TRBJ2-1; 12 nucleotides agree with TRBD2. The CDR3 is 14 residues long. In germline, CDR1 is SGDLS, CDR2 YYNGEE. Unmatched junction bases numbered 5, after V lost 5 bases and J lost 8 bases. In DNA, the CDR3 is TGTGCCAGCAGTCTAGCGGGGGGGCAGGATGAGCAGTTCTTC. This sequence encodes CASSLAGGQDEQFF.

Concerning this clone itself: One junction end disagrees with the germline gene, perhaps due to a read error. The V gene is TRBV6-6, the J gene TRBJ1-1; 7 nucleotides align to TRBD1. The CDR3 loop spans 15 amino acids. The germline gives CDR1 MNHNY, CDR2 SVGAGI (reference sequence). This CDR3 reads CASTPTGSMNTGAFF. The CDR3 coding sequence is TGTGCCAGCACCCCGACAGGGTCCATGAACACTGGAGCTTTCTTT.

The chain links TRBV7-9 to TRBJ1-4; no clear D. The V gene lost 1 base and the J gene lost 8 bases, with 11 bases spanning the gap. The CDR3 is made up of 14 amino acids. Germline-derived CDR1 and CDR2 are SEHNR and FQNEAQ (reference sequence). In DNA form, the CDR3 reads TGTGCCAGCAGCTTAGGTCGGGAGGTAGAAAAACTGTTTTTT. It encodes CASSLGREVEKLFF.

This chain uses TRBV4-1 with TRBJ1-2, with 9 bases matching TRBD1. This CDR3 has 18 residues. V gave up 5 bases and J gave up 1 base; unmatched junction bases: 14. Germline CDR1 is MGHRA and CDR2 is YSYEKL. The CDR3 coding sequence is TGCGCCAGCAGCGGGCTGACCGGGACAGGGATTTTTAACTATGGCTACACCTTC. It is translated as CASSGLTGTGIFNYGYTF.